This TCR beta chain was documented in a study of T cells after yellow fever vaccination. V lost 0 bases to trimming and J lost 7 bases, with 13 bases between them. Germline V gives CDR1 DFQATT, CDR2 SNEGSKA (reference sequence). CDR3 length equals 13 residues. This clonotype has just a few counts. TCRdb fed the 5' RACE reads into MiXCR, producing one record per CDR3 protein. The profile shows nearly 350,000 distinct CDR3 sequences, roughly 8.3% of them singletons. The V call is TRBV20-1, the J call TRBJ2-7; D gene unclear. The receptor was derived from a man aged 18 to 30 who received the YFV17D yellow fever vaccine. The material was PBMCs, obtained roughly 47 days after the first yellow fever vaccination. CDR3 amino acids: CSARDERVWEQYF. In DNA, the CDR3 is TGCAGTGCTAGAGATGAAAGGGTTTGGGAGCAGTACTTC.